This is a list of T cell receptor beta chains from one sample in a study of memory CD4+ T cells and cytomegalovirus serostatus. Measured with immunoSEQ multiplex PCR; TCRdb has only the in-frame clones, and not every one. The sample carries about 58,000 clones, approximately 77% recorded once. The sample was memory CD4+ T cells from blood. These receptors all come from an adult in good health and CMV-seronegative. Some clones in this sample may be carry-over from other donors' samples. Both conserved end residues are part of each CDR3. The order of the fields is V gene, D gene, J gene, clone size, CDR3 DNA, CDR3 protein. A D gene is named only where the DNA matches it firmly. Clone sizes are given selectively: once, few, many, or a class where the clone is expanded.

TRBV2	TRBD1	TRBJ2-1	.	TGTGCCAGCAGCCGGGACAGGCAGAATGAGCAGTTCTTC	CASSRDRQNEQFF
TRBV21-1	.	TRBJ1-1	.	TGTGCCAGCAGGATAAAGACAGGGGGAAAGGATGGGTACACTGAAGCTTTCTTT	CASRIKTGGKDGYTEAFF
TRBV28	TRBD1	TRBJ2-7	.	TGTGCCAGCAGTTCCGTTGGACAGGGGTCCCCCTACGAGCAGTACTTC	CASSSVGQGSPYEQYF
TRBV25-1	.	TRBJ1-1	.	TGTGCCAGCAGTGAAACACAGAACACTGAAGCTTTCTTT	CASSETQNTEAFF
TRBV7-8	.	TRBJ2-7	.	TGTGCCAGCAGCTCAAGGGTCTACGAGCAGTACTTC	CASSSRVYEQYF
TRBV18	.	TRBJ1-5	.	TGTGCCAGCTCACCACAGGATAAGGATCAGCCCCAGCATTTT	CASSPQDKDQPQHF
TRBV6-1	.	TRBJ1-4	.	TGTGCCAGCAAATACGGGGGTCGACAGAGCGAAAAACTGTTTTTT	CASKYGGRQSEKLFF
TRBV5-4	.	TRBJ1-4	.	TGTGCCAGCAGCTCCGGGGGGGTTAATGAAAAACTGTTTTTT	CASSSGGVNEKLFF
TRBV18	TRBD1	TRBJ2-1	few	TGTGCCAGCTCACCCGGACAGGATACCTACAATGAGCAGTTCTTC	CASSPGQDTYNEQFF
TRBV11-2	.	TRBJ2-7	once	TGTGCCAGCAGCTTGTTCGGTGTGGCGTCCTACGAGCAGTACTTC	CASSLFGVASYEQYF
TRBV4-2	TRBD1	TRBJ1-2	.	TGTGCCAGCAGCCGGGACAGGATCTATGGCTACACCTTC	CASSRDRIYGYTF
TRBV7-9	.	TRBJ2-1	.	TGTGCCAGCAGCTTAGGGGCCTCCTACAATGAGCAGTTCTTC	CASSLGASYNEQFF
TRBV5-1	.	TRBJ1-1	once	TGCGCCAGTCTGACGGACCCTATGAACACTGAAGCTTTCTTT	CASLTDPMNTEAFF
TRBV5-1	.	TRBJ2-6	.	TGCGCCAGCAGCCACTCGCCCGTGACAAGCCCCTCTGGGGCCAACGTCCTGACTTTC	CASSHSPVTSPSGANVLTF
TRBV9	.	TRBJ1-2	once	TGTGCCAGCAGCGGATGGGGCCTCCCAGCCGGCTACACCTTC	CASSGWGLPAGYTF
TRBV7-2	TRBD2	TRBJ2-1	.	TGTGCCAGCAGCTTAGATCCCCCCTCCAGCGGGAACAACAATGAGCAGTTCTTC	CASSLDPPSSGNNNEQFF
TRBV5-4	.	TRBJ1-1	.	TGTGCCAGCACACGGGACCAGGAGCTTATGAACACTGAAGCTTTCTTT	CASTRDQELMNTEAFF
TRBV29-1	TRBD2	TRBJ2-7	.	TGCAGCGCAACATCGGGAACAGCGGGATCATTCTACGAGCAGTACTTC	CSATSGTAGSFYEQYF
TRBV19	TRBD1	TRBJ2-5	.	TGTGCCAGTAGTATGGGACAGGGGAGGCAAGAGACCCAGTACTTC	CASSMGQGRQETQYF
TRBV30	.	TRBJ1-2	.	TGTGCCTGGGAGTTGGTTGGCTATGGCTACACCTTC	CAWELVGYGYTF
TRBV7-2	.	TRBJ2-1	.	TGTGCCAGCAGCTTCGGCGGGACCCGAAGGGATGAGCAGTTCTTC	CASSFGGTRRDEQFF
TRBV4-2	.	TRBJ2-3	.	TGTGCCAGCAGCCAAGATGTGTGGGTCGACACAGATACGCAGTATTTT	CASSQDVWVDTDTQYF
TRBV19	.	TRBJ2-3	.	TGTGCCAGTAGTTTCAGACCCACAGATACGCAGTATTTT	CASSFRPTDTQYF
TRBV5-1	.	TRBJ2-1	few	TGCGCCAGCAGCTTTAGTGGGAGCAGTGGGTTCGTAGAGCAGTTCTTC	CASSFSGSSGFVEQFF
TRBV5-1	.	TRBJ1-2	.	TGCGCCAGCAGCTTGGAGACAGGAGTTAACTATGGCTACACCTTC	CASSLETGVNYGYTF
TRBV7-3	TRBD1	TRBJ2-7	.	TGTGCCAGCAGCAAGGACAGGGGGCCCTACGAGCAGTACTTC	CASSKDRGPYEQYF
TRBV11-2	.	TRBJ2-6	.	TGTGCCAGCAGCCCGGGCTTGGGCAGGGGGGGCTCTGGGGCCAACGTCCTGACTTTC	CASSPGLGRGGSGANVLTF
TRBV7-8	.	TRBJ2-7	.	TGTGCCAGCAGCTTAGTCAGGGGGGCGTACGAGCAGTACTTC	CASSLVRGAYEQYF
TRBV23-1	.	TRBJ1-2	.	TGCGCCAGAGTACCCCGAAAGTATGGCTACACCTTC	CARVPRKYGYTF
TRBV4-1	TRBD1	TRBJ1-3	.	TGCGCCAGCAGCCGTGGGGGACAGGCCTCACATACGGGAGGAAACACCATATATTTT	CASSRGGQASHTGGNTIYF
TRBV28	.	TRBJ1-5	.	TGTGCCAGCCGAGAGGGACCCTGGGGGGATCAGCCCCAGCATTTT	CASREGPWGDQPQHF
TRBV7-3	TRBD2	TRBJ2-1	.	TGTGCCAGCAGCTTAACAGCGGGAGGTTACGGTGAGCAGTTCTTC	CASSLTAGGYGEQFF
TRBV28	.	TRBJ1-2	.	TGTGCCAGCAGTTTCAGTGACAGGACAAACTATGGCTACACCTTC	CASSFSDRTNYGYTF
TRBV4-1	TRBD2	TRBJ2-2	.	TGCGCCAGCAGCCAAGGTCTGGTCCCGGGGGGTACCGGGGAGCTGTTTTTT	CASSQGLVPGGTGELFF
TRBV7-3	TRBD1	TRBJ1-1	.	TGTGCCAGCAGCACTACAGGGGCGAACACTGAAGCTTTCTTT	CASSTTGANTEAFF
TRBV28	TRBD2	TRBJ2-1	.	TGTGCCAGCAGTTCAGCCGGGACTAGCGAGTACAATGAGCAGTTCTTC	CASSSAGTSEYNEQFF
TRBV5-1	.	TRBJ2-3	once	TGCGCCAGCAACTTGAGTTTAGGGGGGCCAGATACGCAGTATTTT	CASNLSLGGPDTQYF
TRBV5-1	TRBD2	TRBJ2-5	.	TGCGCCAGCAGCTTCCGACTAGCGGGAGGACAAGAGACCCAGTACTTC	CASSFRLAGGQETQYF
TRBV6-1	.	TRBJ2-7	.	TGTGCCAGCAGTGAATCGGGACTTAGGTACGAGCAGTACTTC	CASSESGLRYEQYF
TRBV6-5	TRBD1	TRBJ2-1	few	TGTGCCAGCAGTTACATTCGGACAGGGGGTGGGAATGAGCAGTTCTTC	CASSYIRTGGGNEQFF
TRBV2	.	TRBJ2-7	medium-sized	TGTGCCAGCAGGGGCCCAGGATACGAGCAGTACTTC	CASRGPGYEQYF
TRBV4-3	.	TRBJ1-1	.	TGCGCCAGCAGCCCAGGACGGACCACTGAAGCTTTCTTT	CASSPGRTTEAFF
TRBV5-1	.	TRBJ2-5	.	TGCGCCAGCAGCTTGGTTCGGGGAGAGACCCAGTACTTC	CASSLVRGETQYF
TRBV11-2	.	TRBJ2-3	once	TGTGCCAGCAGCTTAGGGCGCACAGATACGCAGTATTTT	CASSLGRTDTQYF
TRBV18	.	TRBJ1-5	.	TGTGCCAGCTCACCGGGACTAAGCAATCAGCCCCAGCATTTT	CASSPGLSNQPQHF
TRBV7-3	.	TRBJ2-2	few	TGTGCCAGCAGCTTAGGGCCCTCTACCGGGGAGCTGTTTTTT	CASSLGPSTGELFF
TRBV28	TRBD1	TRBJ2-7	.	TGTGCCAGCAGTTCCGTCGCCGGACAGGTTATCTACGAGCAGTACTTC	CASSSVAGQVIYEQYF
TRBV19	.	TRBJ1-4	few	TGTGCCAGTACCCCTCGAGGGGCTGGGGGAGAAAAACTGTTTTTT	CASTPRGAGGEKLFF
TRBV19	TRBD1	TRBJ2-7	once	TGTGCCAGTAGTGCTGGGACAGGACTCTACGAGCAGTACTTC	CASSAGTGLYEQYF
TRBV6-6	.	TRBJ2-1	.	TGTGCCAGCAGTTTACTAGATTTTGCCTACAATGAGCAGTTCTTC	CASSLLDFAYNEQFF
TRBV18	.	TRBJ2-7	.	TGTGCCAGCTCCCTAACTCAGGACAGATACTACGAGCAGTACTTC	CASSLTQDRYYEQYF
TRBV2	.	TRBJ1-1	few	TGTGCCAGCAGAAGACTGTGGAACACTGAAGCTTTCTTT	CASRRLWNTEAFF
TRBV28	.	TRBJ1-2	.	TGTGCCAGCAGTTCCCTAAGGAAGGGCAACTATGGCTACACCTTC	CASSSLRKGNYGYTF
TRBV28	TRBD1	TRBJ1-5	.	TGTGCCAGCAGTCTTTTACAGGGGAACCAGCCCCAGCATTTT	CASSLLQGNQPQHF
TRBV5-1	TRBD1	TRBJ2-7	.	TGCGCCAGCAGCTTTGTTGGGGGATCTCGACAGGGTCCCTACGAGCAGTACTTC	CASSFVGGSRQGPYEQYF
TRBV19	TRBD1	TRBJ1-5	.	TGTGCCAGTAGTATCTCTGGCAGGGGGGGCAATCAGCCCCAGCATTTT	CASSISGRGGNQPQHF
TRBV25-1	.	TRBJ1-4	.	TGTGCCAGCAGTGAATATAGTGAAAAACTGTTTTTT	CASSEYSEKLFF
TRBV2	.	TRBJ2-7	.	TGTGCCAGCGGGGCGGGACAGCCCTCCTACGAGCAGTACTTC	CASGAGQPSYEQYF
TRBV23-1	.	TRBJ2-5	.	TGCGCCGGCGCGAGCTCCTATGAGACAAACGAGACCCAGTACTTC	CAGASSYETNETQYF
TRBV11-3	.	TRBJ2-2	.	TGTGCCAGCAGTTGGAGCGTAGCGGCGAACACCGGGGAGCTGTTTTTT	CASSWSVAANTGELFF